This T cell receptor (beta chain) was identified during a study of blood T cell repertoires in COVID-19. The data were produced by immunoSEQ multiplex PCR, yet TCRdb's version contains in-frame clones alone and is incomplete. The profile covers roughly 360,000 clones, with roughly 77% appearing a single time and approximately 1% taken by the ten largest. With 6 bases clipped from V and 2 bases from J, the junction kept 6 bases outside the gene matches. The CDR3 consists of 14 residues. Germline V lookup: CDR1 MNHEY, CDR2 SVGAGI. This TCR was recovered from a human donor with acute or convalescent COVID-19. The donor label of this sample is uncertain. The chain couples TRBV6-5 to TRBJ1-2, with TRBD1 matching 7 bases. Sequenced material: peripheral blood. The CDR3 reads CASRTGPGNYGYTF. The CDR3 DNA sequence: TGTGCCAGCAGGACAGGGCCGGGGAACTATGGCTACACCTTC.